Here is one TCR beta chain with its context. Per the original data handling: Amplification of reference gene primers was used by the study to estimate nucleated cell counts. This table comes from immunoSEQ multiplex PCR, and its TCRdb copy is limited to in-frame clones, with some not included. V and J calls and clone size come straight from that table; D and trimming were deduced from the DNA. The data show about 480,000 clones, approximately 89% seen once. These data are taken from a study of blood T cell repertoires in COVID-19. The overall study: Material from acute and convalescent COVID-19 was sourced from the United States, Italy and Spain. PBMCs, B-cell-depleted T cells, or T cells were the source of the cDNA or gDNA that made up the material.

From germline, CDR1 is SGHAT and CDR2 FQNNGV. Trimming removed 2 bases at V and 5 bases at J, with 7 bases between. The length of the CDR3 is 12 residues. Those enrolled in Seattle joined during active infection and were followed longitudinally afterward. This clonotype originated in a woman aged 50 to 60 with COVID-19, enrolled during active disease. Input material: peripheral blood. The rearrangement links TRBV11-2 to TRBJ2-7; maybe TRBD2 (5 bases). CDR3 DNA: TGTGCCAGCAGCTTAAGTAGCGACGAGCAGTACTTC. Translation gives CASSLSSDEQYF.